This T cell receptor (beta chain) was identified in a study of beta chain features in type 1 diabetes. The wider study: Comparable age, gender and cell yields were observed in patients relative to healthy donors.

Study findings and constraints: Sequencing of cDNA might inflate the share of cells that strongly express TCR.

Isolated RNA was reverse transcribed in full, so expressed TCRB transcripts were sequenced. Generated by immunoSEQ multiplex PCR, the TCRdb table keeps only in-frame clones and is missing some. The data hold around 350,000 clones, with roughly 13% observed a single time. This CDR3 has 14 amino acids. CDR1 SGDLS and CDR2 YYNGEE come from the germline V gene. Trimming took 7 bases from V and 0 from J, leaving 8 bases between them. Cell sorting via CD45RO/CCR7/CD25/CD127/CD95/CD27 was performed to obtain CD4+ naive, central memory, regulatory and stem cell-like memory cells. Concerning this clone itself: Antigen unknown.

Sequenced input: naive CD4+ T cells from blood. The chain joins TRBV9 to TRBJ2-6, with D uncertain. The source of this sequence is a man aged 18-30 years in good health. CDR3 in amino acids: CASEESSGANVLTF. Here the CDR3 DNA reads TGTGCCAGCGAAGAGAGCTCTGGGGCCAACGTCCTGACTTTC.